This TCR beta chain was identified during a study of blood T cells in healthy people across ages. Study details: Template switching captured about one barcoded beta molecule per two T cells.

From germline, CDR1 is SQVTM and CDR2 ANQGSEA. J gave up 8 bases and V 5 bases, and 14 bases lay outside the gene matches. The CDR3 has 17 amino acids. Study-level points and caveats: Age advanced and TCR beta diversity per million T cells fell, roughly linearly.

Primed by a sample-barcoded 5' primer and a J-beta primer mix, a second PCR proceeded for 7 to 11 cycles. TCRdb called the 5' RACE reads again in MiXCR, with one record for every CDR3 protein. The data contain about 1.8 million distinct CDR3 sequences, around 50% of them singletons. The table lists this clonotype with a few counts. Its cognate antigen is unknown. The individuals who served as donors were healthy Caucasians living in Russia, aged roughly 6 to 100. The sequenced sample consisted of blood. The V call is TRBV29-1, the J call TRBJ2-1, with 14 bases identical to TRBD2. The TCR originated in a woman between 40 and 55 years old in good health. The CDR3 region is CSVLGPRLAGGPDEQFF. In DNA, the CDR3 is TGCAGCGTTCTAGGACCAAGACTAGCGGGGGGGCCCGATGAGCAGTTCTTC.